This T cell receptor (beta chain) derives from a study of blood T cell repertoires in COVID-19. Study information: Acute and convalescent COVID-19 samples came from the United States, Italy and Spain. Sources were T cells, B-cell-depleted T cells, or PBMCs; the material itself was cDNA or gDNA.

Between the trimmed V and J ends, which lost 5 bases and 4 bases, there was a span of 9 bases. Per the germline V gene, CDR1 is DFQATT and CDR2 is SNEGSKA (reference sequence). The CDR3 spans 11 residues. Measured with immunoSEQ multiplex PCR; TCRdb has only the in-frame clones, and not every one. The sample includes over 250,000 clones, about 89% of them seen just once. The sample taken for sequencing was peripheral blood. The receptor was derived from a man aged 50 to 60 with acute or convalescent COVID-19. This chain uses TRBV20-1 with TRBJ2-7; the D gene is possibly TRBD1 (5 bases). The DNA for the CDR3 is TGCAGTGCTCAGACAGATTACGAGCAGTACTTC. Translating it yields CSAQTDYEQYF.